Listed here is a single T cell receptor beta chain. Antigen specificity is unknown. The data belong to a study of cytomegalovirus exposure and HLA in healthy donors. V was shortened by 0 bases and J by 0 bases, with 12 bases between the two germline ends. CDR1 is LGHNA and CDR2 is YNFKEQ in the germline V gene. This CDR3 has 17 residues. Only in-frame clones appear in the TCRdb table, and some are missing; sequencing was by immunoSEQ multiplex PCR. The sample yields approximately 260,000 clones, approximately 83% seen once. Study outcomes and limitations: The study found most TCR sequences rare, yet found some public TCRs in many donors. Clusters of TCRs from the first cohort tended to co-occur in the 90 to 150 validation repertoires (as a later analysis found).

The TCR comes from a woman between 25 and 40 years old in good health and CMV-seropositive. The sequenced sample was PBMCs. The chain joins TRBV4-2 to TRBJ1-3; D is unclear. CDR3 region: CASSQDESSRSGNTIYF. The CDR3 bases are TGTGCCAGCAGCCAAGATGAGTCAAGTCGCTCTGGAAACACCATATATTTT.